This entry describes one T cell receptor (beta chain). Amplification of TCR beta used genomic DNA extracted from peripheral blood. The data were obtained in a study of T cell repertoires in aging, cancer and after chemotherapy. Germline V gives CDR1 MNHNY, CDR2 SVGAGI (reference sequence). V lost 6 bases and J lost 2, with 15 bases in between. This CDR3 is 15 amino acids long. Multiplex touch-down PCR with TRB-A/B primers amplified rearranged V-D-J TRB sequences. One entry per CDR3 protein results from TCRdb running MiXCR on the multiplex PCR reads. The table records over 9,500 distinct CDR3 sequences, approximately 33% of them present only once.

The chain has TRBV6-6 and TRBJ2-3; the D gene is possibly TRBD2 (7 bases). The sequenced sample was blood. The TCR comes from a human donor in good health. This CDR3 is CASRPLGGDTDTQYF. The CDR3 DNA reads as TGTGCCAGCAGACCTTTAGGGGGGGACACAGATACGCAGTATTTT.